What follows are 10 T cell receptor beta chains derived from one specimen sequenced in a study of cytomegalovirus exposure and HLA in healthy donors. Using immunoSEQ multiplex PCR, the repertoire was profiled, and TCRdb retains in-frame clones only, with some absent. Among more than 140,000 clones listed, about 89% were seen once. Input material: PBMCs. The receptor source for this set is a woman younger than 35 in good health and CMV-seropositive.

J is TRBJ2-1 and V is TRBV5-1; 10 bases match TRBD2. Germline CDR1 is SGHRS and CDR2 is YFSETQ. The CDR3 runs 15 residues. The V gene end was trimmed by 0 bases and the J gene end by 10 bases; junction bases not matched to a gene: 7. CDR3 sequence: CASSLASSGGPEQFF. The CDR3 nucleotides are TGCGCCAGCAGCTTGGCCTCTAGCGGGGGTCCGGAGCAGTTCTTC.

The chain couples TRBV19 to TRBJ1-3; tentative D call: TRBD1 (5 bases). Trimming took off 6 bases at V and 5 bases at J, with 20 bases between the two ends. This CDR3 comprises 16 residues. The germline V gene encodes CDR1 LNHDA and CDR2 SQIVND (reference sequence). The CDR3 DNA follows: TGTGCCAGTAGCCCACGTCGGGGGGAGAGTAGAAACACCATATATTTT. Translation gives CASSPRRGESRNTIYF.

This clone showed up just a few times. The V call is TRBV7-9, the J call TRBJ1-1; D is possibly TRBD1 (6 bases). Germline V gene lookup returns CDR1 SEHNR and CDR2 FQNEAQ (reference sequence). CDR3 size: 14 residues. V was cut by 2 bases and J by 6 bases, with 13 bases left in between. CDR3 in DNA: TGTGCCAGCAGCTTAACGGACAGTTGGGCTGAAGCTTTCTTT. This translates into CASSLTDSWAEAFF.

This clone has just a few counts. The V call is TRBV15, the J call TRBJ2-5, with 9 bases that match TRBD1. With V trimmed by 1 base and J by 4 bases, 7 bases remained unmatched. This CDR3 spans 16 amino acids. Germline values: CDR1 LNHNV, CDR2 YYDKDF (reference sequence). For the CDR3, the DNA is TGTGCCACCAGCAGAGGCTCTAAGGACAGGGGAGAGACCCAGTACTTC. It specifies CATSRGSKDRGETQYF.

This clone was found once. This chain links TRBV19 with TRBJ1-4; 7 bases agree with TRBD1. Germline CDR1 reads LNHDA; CDR2 reads SQIVND (reference sequence). J was trimmed by 8 bases and V by 3 bases; bases with no gene match: 9. The CDR3 has 15 amino acids. The DNA of the CDR3 is TGTGCCAGTAGTATGTACACGGCCAGGGGGGAAAAACTGTTTTTT. Amino acid sequence: CASSMYTARGEKLFF.

This chain uses TRBV13 with TRBJ2-1, with 14 bases lining up with TRBD2. The V gene end was trimmed by 4 bases and the J gene end by 8 bases; junction bases not matched to a gene: 10. Germline CDR1 is PRHDT and CDR2 is FYEKMQ (reference sequence). The CDR3 sequence is 17 residues long. The CDR3 DNA follows: TGTGCCAGCAGCTCCGGGACTAGCGGGAGATCTCCCCATGAGCAGTTCTTC. Its translation is CASSSGTSGRSPHEQFF.

The chain uses TRBV11-3 and TRBJ2-1; possible D gene TRBD2, 6 bases. Trimming shortened V by 1 base and J by 3 bases, and 13 bases separated the two germline ends. This CDR3 is 16 amino acids long. The germline CDR1 and CDR2 sequences are SGHNT and YENEEA. The CDR3 DNA is TGTGCCAGCAGCTTAGTGGGCGGGATGAACTACAATGAGCAGTTCTTC. Amino acids: CASSLVGGMNYNEQFF.

The chain recombines TRBV5-5 with TRBJ2-1; a weak D match, TRBD2 (5 bases). Germline loops: CDR1 SGHKS, CDR2 YYEKEE (reference sequence). This CDR3 comprises 15 residues. V lost 0 bases and J 0 bases, leaving 7 bases between the germline ends. The CDR3: CASSLASSSYNEQFF. As DNA, the CDR3 is TGTGCCAGCAGCTTGGCTAGCAGCTCCTACAATGAGCAGTTCTTC.

The J gene is TRBJ2-2, the V gene TRBV9, with 9 nucleotides matching TRBD1. From germline, CDR1 is SGDLS and CDR2 YYNGEE. V lost 3 bases, J lost 0 bases, and 6 bases stayed unmatched. CDR3 length: 17 residues. The CDR3 here is CASSASRTGANTGELFF. The DNA of the CDR3 is TGTGCCAGCAGCGCAAGTCGGACAGGGGCGAACACCGGGGAGCTGTTTTTT.

The V gene is TRBV6-5, the J gene TRBJ2-1; 7 bases are a match to TRBD2. Germline values: CDR1 MNHEY, CDR2 SVGAGI. This CDR3 spans 12 amino acids. Trimming removed 0 bases from V and 15 bases from J; junction bases left unmatched: 5. The CDR3 DNA is TGTGCCAGCAGTTACTCTGGACTAGTTCTGTTCTTC. It encodes CASSYSGLVLFF.